The entry below describes one TCR beta chain. Its antigen is as yet unknown. The PCR had 60 Vbeta and 13 Jbeta primers. Clones were read by immunoSEQ multiplex PCR, and TCRdb kept only the in-frame ones, dropping some. Seen in this sample are some 200,000 clones; the ten most common clones hold about 1.1%. The sample originates from a study of cytomegalovirus exposure and HLA in healthy donors. Study-level results: Diagnosis of cytomegalovirus status made by the classifier reportedly showed high specificity and sensitivity. In terms of immune exposure information, only CMV serostatus was available.

Germline-derived CDR1 and CDR2 are SQVTM and ANQGSEA. Germline trimming cut 6 bases from V and 4 bases from J; bases unmatched to any gene: 20. The CDR3 is made up of 17 amino acids. This TCR was sampled from a girl aged 2-10 years in good health and CMV-seropositive. The V and J genes are TRBV29-1 and TRBJ2-5; 7 nucleotides match TRBD2. The specimen was PBMCs. The CDR3 DNA is TGCAGCGTCGACCACGGGGGGTGGGAGGGCCGGGGAGAGACCCAGTACTTC. It is translated as CSVDHGGWEGRGETQYF.